The 18 T cell receptor beta chains listed next were all sequenced from one sample in a study of radiotherapy plus CTLA-4 blockade in lung cancer. Method: immunoSEQ multiplex PCR; TCRdb's copy keeps in-frame clones and lacks some. The sample yields tens of thousands of clones, roughly 60% seen once. The material sequenced was peripheral blood, taken from a patient treated with radiotherapy plus ipilimumab. These receptors were collected from a human donor with non-small cell lung cancer who had a partial response to radiotherapy plus ipilimumab.

This clone was counted once. The chain combines TRBV9 with TRBJ1-2, with TRBD1 as a possible D gene (6 bases). This CDR3 is built from 17 residues. CDR1 and CDR2 from the germline V gene are SGDLS and YYNGEE. The ends were cut back, 4 bases at V and 5 bases at J, with 24 bases in the middle. The CDR3 loop reads CASSLRDQGITPYGYTF. CDR3 DNA sequence: TGTGCCAGCAGCCTAAGGGACCAGGGGATTACGCCGTATGGCTACACCTTC.

The rearrangement links TRBV4-2 to TRBJ1-1, with D perhaps TRBD1 (6 bases). CDR3 length: 15 amino acids. Trimming took 4 bases from V and 6 from J, leaving 18 bases between them. Germline loops: CDR1 LGHNA, CDR2 YNFKEQ. In DNA, the CDR3 is TGTGCCAGCAGCCGGTCAGACGGGGGGCGAGCTGAAGCTTTCTTT. This codes for CASSRSDGGRAEAFF.

V is TRBV5-1 and J is TRBJ2-6; the match to TRBD1 covers 7 bases. CDR3 size: 17 residues. J lost 2 bases, V lost 0 bases, and 5 bases had no gene match. In germline, CDR1 is SGHRS, CDR2 YFSETQ. CDR3 in DNA: TGCGCCAGCAGCTTGGAACAGGGGCTAGCTGGGGCCAACGTCCTGACTTTC. Amino acids: CASSLEQGLAGANVLTF.

CDR3 bases: TGTGCCAGCAGCTTAGCGTCGACAGGGGTCGAGCAGTACTTC. It codes for CASSLASTGVEQYF. The chain recombines TRBV7-9 with TRBJ2-7, with TRBD1 matching 8 bases. The germline V gene encodes CDR1 SEHNR and CDR2 FQNEAQ (reference sequence). This CDR3 spans 14 amino acids. V was pared by 0 bases and J by 6 bases, with 4 bases of the junction left unmatched. The complete variable domain, with remaining parts taken from reference TRBV7-9 and TRBJ2-7, reads DTGVSQNPRHKITKRGQNVTFRCDPISEHNRLYWYRQTLGQGPEFLTYFQNEAQLEKSRLLSDRFSAERPKGSFSTLEIQRTEQGDSAMYLCASSLASTGVEQYFGPGTRLTVT.

This clone was counted a single time. The chain links TRBV7-6 to TRBJ2-1; a possible D gene is TRBD1 (7 bases). This CDR3 spans 12 amino acids. Germline assignment: CDR1 SGHVS and CDR2 FNYEAQ. V shed 5 bases and J shed 7 bases, with 9 bases lying between them. The CDR3 sequence: CASSPGGNEQFF. The CDR3 DNA is TGTGCCAGCAGCCCAGGGGGGAATGAGCAGTTCTTC.

This clone was observed a handful of times. The rearrangement links TRBV6-5 to TRBJ1-1; TRBD1 aligns across 7 bases. The CDR3 contains 14 residues. V gave up 4 bases and J gave up 5 bases; unmatched junction bases: 7. Per germline, CDR1 MNHEY and CDR2 SVGAGI. CDR3 nucleotides: TGTGCCAGCAGTTGGGACAGCTCTGAGACTGAAGCTTTCTTT. Its protein is CASSWDSSETEAFF.

The gene calls are TRBV2 and TRBJ1-5; D unclear. CDR1 and CDR2 from the germline V gene are SNHLY and FYNNEI. CDR3 size: 13 residues. V shed 5 bases and J shed 9 bases, with 14 bases lying between them. The CDR3 region is CASSRDSGGPQHF. The CDR3, as DNA: TGTGCCAGCAGTCGGGATTCCGGAGGGCCCCAGCATTTT.

The J gene is TRBJ2-3, the V gene TRBV27, with TRBD1 matching 8 bases. This CDR3 region has 15 residues. Germline lookup yields CDR1 MNHEY and CDR2 SMNVEV (reference sequence). Losses at the gene ends were 2 bases for V and 5 bases for J; bases not matched to a gene: 6. The CDR3 sequence is CASSLTPDREDTQYF. For the CDR3, the DNA is TGTGCCAGCAGTTTAACCCCGGACAGGGAAGATACGCAGTATTTT.

This clone has a single count. V and J are TRBV5-8 and TRBJ2-1, with TRBD1 identical over 9 bases. The CDR3 covers 15 residues. The trim removed 2 bases at V and 8 bases at J, leaving 8 bases unmatched. Germline CDR1 is SGHTS and CDR2 is YDEGEE. CDR3 nucleotides: TGTGCCAGCAGCTTTAGGACAGGGGCGGGGTATGAGCAGTTCTTC. Translation: CASSFRTGAGYEQFF.

The chain carries TRBV9 and TRBJ2-2, with 9 bases identical to TRBD1. Germline assignment: CDR1 SGDLS and CDR2 YYNGEE. The CDR3 extends over 16 amino acids. V was clipped by 3 bases and J by 3 bases; unmatched bases: 6. The CDR3 loop reads CASSATGTGHTGELFF. The CDR3 DNA sequence: TGTGCCAGCAGCGCGACCGGGACAGGGCACACCGGGGAGCTGTTTTTT.

The chain links TRBV27 to TRBJ2-1, with D perhaps matching TRBD1 (6 bases). This CDR3 comprises 15 residues. V lost 5 bases, J lost 0 bases, and 11 bases lay in between. Germline CDR1 is MNHEY and CDR2 is SMNVEV (reference sequence). The CDR3 nucleotides are TGTGCCAGCAGTCTAGACAGGAGCTCCTACAATGAGCAGTTCTTC. Amino acids: CASSLDRSSYNEQFF.

The chain employs TRBV30 and TRBJ2-5; 9 bases are shared with TRBD2. Germline V gene lookup returns CDR1 GTSNPN and CDR2 SVGIG (reference sequence). This CDR3 region has 15 residues. Trimming cost V 0 bases and J 5 bases; bases outside gene matches: 7. The chain's CDR3 is CAWSVSLAGRETQYF. The CDR3 DNA sequence: TGTGCCTGGAGTGTAAGCCTAGCGGGAAGGGAGACCCAGTACTTC.

This chain connects TRBV27 to TRBJ1-2, with D possibly being TRBD1 (5 bases). Germline V gene sequence: CDR1 MNHEY, CDR2 SMNVEV (reference sequence). With 3 bases removed from V and 4 bases from J, the gap between germline ends came to 15 bases. The CDR3 has 15 residues. Here the CDR3 DNA reads TGTGCCAGCAGTTTGACGGCCCACCAGGGCTATGGCTACACCTTC. This translates into CASSLTAHQGYGYTF.

V is TRBV19 and J is TRBJ1-5; no definite D call. Per the germline V gene, CDR1 is LNHDA and CDR2 is SQIVND (reference sequence). Trimming stripped 1 base from V and 3 bases from J, with 10 bases between. The CDR3 has 15 amino acids. CDR3 amino acids: CASSIGNGYNQPQHF. In DNA form, the CDR3 reads TGTGCCAGTAGTATAGGTAACGGGTACAATCAGCCCCAGCATTTT. Together with reference TRBV19 and TRBJ1-5, the CDR3 gives the full variable domain: DGGITQSPKYLFRKEGQNVTLSCEQNLNHDAMYWYRQDPGQGLRLIYYSQIVNDFQKGDIAEGYSVSREKKESFPLTVTSAQKNPTAFYLCASSIGNGYNQPQHFGDGTRLSIL.

J is TRBJ1-1 and V is TRBV7-8; a weak D match, TRBD1 (6 bases). Germline CDR1 is SGHVS and CDR2 is FQNEAQ. The V and J ends lost 4 bases and 4 bases respectively, with 19 bases between them. The length of the CDR3 is 16 residues. CDR3 DNA: TGTGCCAGCAGCTACCAGGCAGGGGAAGTCTTCACTGAAGCTTTCTTT. Residues: CASSYQAGEVFTEAFF. The variable domain in full, with the rest retrieved from reference TRBV7-8 and TRBJ1-1, is GAGVSQSPRYKVAKRGQDVALRCDPISGHVSLFWYQQALGQGPEFLTYFQNEAQLDKSGLPSDRFFAERPEGSVSTLKIQRTQQEDSAVYLCASSYQAGEVFTEAFFGQGTRLTVV.

This chain uses TRBV13 with TRBJ2-7; 7 nucleotides line up with TRBD1. This CDR3 is built from 14 residues. Unmatched junction bases numbered 3, after V lost 4 bases and J lost 0 bases. In germline, CDR1 is PRHDT, CDR2 FYEKMQ (reference sequence). The CDR3 protein is CASSSRDSSYEQYF. The DNA for the CDR3 is TGTGCCAGCAGCTCCCGGGACAGCTCCTACGAGCAGTACTTC.

CDR3 loop: CASSSPGENTEAFF. The CDR3 DNA reads as TGTGCCAGCAGTTCGCCCGGGGAGAACACTGAAGCTTTCTTT. V gene TRBV6-1 combines with J gene TRBJ1-1, with unresolved D. From germline, CDR1 is MNHNS and CDR2 SASEGT. The CDR3 totals 14 residues. With 5 bases removed from V and 1 base from J, the gap between germline ends came to 11 bases.

V is TRBV6-5 and J is TRBJ1-2; no clear D. V was trimmed by 4 bases and J by 5 bases, leaving 11 bases between them. CDR3 length equals 13 residues. Per germline, CDR1 MNHEY and CDR2 SVGAGI. DNA of the CDR3: TGTGCCAGCAGTTTCTCCTACGGGTATGGCTACACCTTC. The encoded protein is CASSFSYGYGYTF.